This TCR beta chain was observed in a study of early T cells in non-severe SARS-CoV-2 infection. About the research overall: Chains stayed unpaired after sequencing of bulk RNA from unsorted whole blood. Findings of the study overall: A preference for anti-spike CD8 responses marked VDJdb matching, which missed private and CD4 specificities.

Unique molecular identifiers tagged individual cDNA molecules. One entry per CDR3 protein results from TCRdb running MiXCR on the 5' RACE reads. The repertoire holds around 56,000 distinct CDR3 sequences, with under 15% as singletons. About this clonotype itself: Its antigen is unidentified.

This CDR3 is built from 14 residues. V lost 5 bases and J lost 5; bases outside the gene matches: 8. Germline V lookup: CDR1 SGHVS, CDR2 FNYEAQ. The source of this sequence is an adult who was a healthcare worker with PCR-confirmed SARS-CoV-2 infection or an uninfected control (not recorded which). Sequencing used whole blood, obtained at baseline. This sequence joins TRBV7-6 and TRBJ2-7; 8 nucleotides agree with TRBD1. This chain's CDR3 is CASSPGQGINEQYF. In nucleotides, the CDR3 is TGTGCCAGCAGCCCCGGACAGGGTATCAACGAGCAGTACTTC.